A selection of T cell receptor beta chains follows, all from one sample in a study of T-cell reconstitution after alpha-beta-depleted transplantation in children. TCRdb re-derived calls from the PCR reads in MiXCR, one entry per CDR3 protein. The sample shows about 690,000 distinct CDR3 sequences, around 17% of them seen only once. Sequenced material: PBMCs from the stem cell graft donor, taken from the stem cell graft. The receptors stem from a human donor who donated a stem cell graft to a child with acute myeloid leukemia. CDR3s include the opening cysteine and the closing phenylalanine or tryptophan. D genes are given only for firm matches.

V: TRBV28; D: NA; CDR3: CASSRPTTGEDTQYF
V: TRBV19; D: NA; CDR3: CASSLDRANTGELFF
V: TRBV20-1; D: NA; CDR3: CSASGPRWAYEQYF
V: TRBV12-3/TRBV12-4; D: TRBD2; CDR3: CASSLEAGGLEDTQYF
V: TRBV9; D: NA; CDR3: CASSVETGSGNTIYF
V: TRBV7-9; D: TRBD1; CDR3: CASSSWTGGDEQFF
V: TRBV9; D: NA; CDR3: CASSVGPGGRSGKNIQYF
V: TRBV9; D: TRBD1; CDR3: CASTPGGSSYNSPLHF
V: TRBV5-1; D: NA; CDR3: CASSLGSENEQFF
V: TRBV7-2; D: NA; CDR3: CASSLHAVNTGELFF
V: TRBV28; D: TRBD1; CDR3: CASSAHRGGREKLFF
V: TRBV29-1; D: NA; CDR3: CSVGMNTGELFF
V: TRBV27; D: NA; CDR3: CASSRAADTQYF
V: TRBV7-3; D: TRBD1; CDR3: CASSPQGAPGETQYF
V: TRBV5-1; D: TRBD1; CDR3: CASSWGTGGRNTEAFF
V: TRBV20-1; D: TRBD2; CDR3: CSASQRGGLSYNEQFF
V: TRBV7-2; D: NA; CDR3: CASGKVGQYEQYF
V: TRBV20-1; D: NA; CDR3: CSARDPEFYNEQFF
V: TRBV7-9; D: NA; CDR3: CASSLAEGPVQPQHF
V: TRBV20-1; D: TRBD2; CDR3: CSAAGGGYGELFF
V: TRBV20-1; D: NA; CDR3: CSAPTLQNTEAFF
V: TRBV7-9; D: NA; CDR3: CASRPGDQSYGYTF
V: TRBV6-5; D: NA; CDR3: CASRAGVGYGYTF
V: TRBV5-1; D: TRBD1; CDR3: CASPDPRDRSYEQYF
V: TRBV5-4; D: NA; CDR3: CASSSNQQGDYGYTF
V: TRBV4-1; D: NA; CDR3: CASSQGQDTQYF
V: TRBV5-1; D: NA; CDR3: CVSSPHRDRTDTQYF
V: TRBV20-1; D: NA; CDR3: CSAREHPSGEWSAEAFF